The next 12 T cell receptor beta chains were all read from a single sample in a study of control samples from healthy donors and cancer patients. Assay used: immunoSEQ multiplex PCR; TCRdb lists only in-frame clones, some missing. The sample shows some 90,000 clones, just over 90% of them seen only once. The sequenced sample consisted of blood. These receptors all come from a woman aged 30 to 39 in good health.

The V and J genes are TRBV7-9 and TRBJ1-6; D not resolved. Trimming took 4 bases from V and 10 from J, leaving 14 bases between them. Germline CDR1 SEHNR, CDR2 FQNEAQ (reference sequence). The CDR3 is 14 amino acids. As DNA, the CDR3 is TGTGCCAGCAGCTCGGGCCATCAGACCTCACCCCTCCACTTT. Encoded protein: CASSSGHQTSPLHF.

J is TRBJ1-1 and V is TRBV25-1; a possible D gene is TRBD1 (5 bases). The CDR3 is 13 residues long. Trimming cost V 6 bases and J 7 bases, with 15 bases left between them. Germline values: CDR1 MGHDK, CDR2 SYGVNS. As DNA, the CDR3 is TGTGCCAGCAGAAACCTAGGGACGGATGAAGCTTTCTTT. This codes for CASRNLGTDEAFF.

This sequence joins TRBV18 and TRBJ1-1, with 7 bases matching TRBD1. The CDR3 contains 15 residues. V shed 1 base and J 1 base; nucleotides not matched to a gene: 3. Looked up from germline, CDR1 is KGHSH and CDR2 is LQKENI. The CDR3 reads CASSPRQGKNTEAFF. The CDR3 bases are TGTGCCAGCTCACCACGACAGGGAAAGAACACTGAAGCTTTCTTT. Full variable domain (remainder filled in from reference TRBV18 and TRBJ1-1): NAGVMQNPRHLVRRRGQEARLRCSPMKGHSHVYWYRQLPEEGLKFMVYLQKENIIDESGMPKERFSAEFPKEGPSILRIQQVVRGDSAAYFCASSPRQGKNTEAFFGQGTRLTVV.

The chain is built from TRBV7-8 and TRBJ1-5; TRBD1 agrees at 7 bases. There are 16 residues in the CDR3. J gave up 0 bases and V 5 bases, and 7 bases lay outside the gene matches. Germline-derived CDR1 and CDR2 are SGHVS and FQNEAQ. The CDR3: CASSIGTAYSNQPQHF. CDR3 sequence (DNA): TGTGCCAGCAGCATCGGGACAGCCTATAGCAATCAGCCCCAGCATTTT.

The V and J genes are TRBV30 and TRBJ2-7; 9 positions match TRBD2. Germline-derived CDR1 and CDR2 are GTSNPN and SVGIG (reference sequence). V lost 1 base, J lost 4 bases, and 11 bases stayed unmatched. CDR3 length: 16 amino acids. CDR3 coding DNA: TGTGCCTGGAGTGGGGTTAGCGGGAGAACTAGGTACGAGCAGTACTTC. It yields the protein CAWSGVSGRTRYEQYF.

The rearrangement joins TRBV7-9 to TRBJ1-6, with a weak D call TRBD1 (6 bases). Germline CDR1 SEHNR, CDR2 FQNEAQ (reference sequence). Trimming took off 0 bases at V and 6 bases at J, with 9 bases between the two ends. The CDR3 has 15 amino acids. The CDR3 DNA is TGTGCCAGCAGCTTAGCTCAGGGGTCTAATTCACCCCTCCACTTT. It encodes CASSLAQGSNSPLHF.

This chain uses TRBV7-8 with TRBJ2-5, with D tentatively TRBD2 (7 bases). The V end lost 1 base, the J end lost 3 bases, and 12 bases lay between the germline ends. CDR3 length equals 15 residues. The germline CDR1 and CDR2 sequences are SGHVS and FQNEAQ. The CDR3 sequence is CASSLDRGDKETQYF. The CDR3 bases are TGTGCCAGCAGCTTAGACCGGGGGGACAAAGAGACCCAGTACTTC.

J is TRBJ2-1 and V is TRBV30; TRBD2 matches at 9 bases. This CDR3 region has 12 residues. The germline CDR1 and CDR2 sequences are GTSNPN and SVGIG (reference sequence). Germline trimming cut 4 bases from V and 14 bases from J; bases unmatched to any gene: 9. This chain's CDR3 is CAWTGSGRSKFF. The CDR3 coding sequence is TGTGCCTGGACGGGTAGCGGGAGATCAAAGTTCTTC.

In nucleotides, the CDR3 is TGCAGCGTTCAGGAGGTTGGGAATCAGCCCCAGCATTTT. This translates into CSVQEVGNQPQHF. V is TRBV29-1 and J is TRBJ1-5; D is undetermined. Germline lookup yields CDR1 SQVTM and CDR2 ANQGSEA. The CDR3 has 13 amino acids. With 5 bases removed from V and 4 bases from J, the gap between germline ends came to 12 bases.

This chain uses TRBV28 with TRBJ1-4, with D perhaps matching TRBD1 (5 bases). The germline gives CDR1 MDHEN, CDR2 SYDVKM. The V and J ends lost 5 bases and 8 bases respectively, with 12 bases between them. This CDR3 is 13 amino acids long. The CDR3 DNA follows: TGTGCCAGCAGTCGGCCCCGGGGGGAAAAACTGTTTTTT. It codes for CASSRPRGEKLFF.

The rearrangement uses TRBV4-1 and TRBJ2-1; 8 bases agree with TRBD2. This CDR3 has 15 residues. Looked up from germline, CDR1 is MGHRA and CDR2 is YSYEKL. V lost 0 bases to trimming and J lost 9 bases; unmatched junction nucleotides: 7. The CDR3 spells CASSQDSLADTEQFF. For the CDR3, the DNA is TGCGCCAGCAGCCAAGATTCACTAGCGGATACTGAGCAGTTCTTC.

In nucleotides, the CDR3 is TGTGCCAGCAGTGAAAGACAACAGGTATACTATGGCTACACCTTC. It codes for CASSERQQVYYGYTF. The rearrangement joins TRBV6-1 to TRBJ1-2; possibly TRBD1 for D (5 bases). V lost 2 bases, J lost 3 bases, and 13 bases lay in between. The CDR3 has 15 residues. The germline gives CDR1 MNHNS, CDR2 SASEGT.